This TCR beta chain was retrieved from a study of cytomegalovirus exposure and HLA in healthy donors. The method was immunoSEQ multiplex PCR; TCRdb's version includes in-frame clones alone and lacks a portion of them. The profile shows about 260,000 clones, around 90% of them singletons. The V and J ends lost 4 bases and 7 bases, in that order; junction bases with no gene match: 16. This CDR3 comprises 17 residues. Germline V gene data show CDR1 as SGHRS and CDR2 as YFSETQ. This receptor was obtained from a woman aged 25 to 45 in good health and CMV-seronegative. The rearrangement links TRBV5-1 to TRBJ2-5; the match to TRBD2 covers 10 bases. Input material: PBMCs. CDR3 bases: TGCGCCAGCAGCCCCGGACTAGCGGCCTCCCTTTCGTCGACCCAGTACTTC. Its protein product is CASSPGLAASLSSTQYF.